Shown below are 30 T cell receptor beta chains from a single sample sequenced in a study of T cells in Graves' hyperthyroidism and ophthalmopathy. RNA transcripts yielded amplified TCR beta CDR3 regions. The HTBI primer set served for first-round RT-PCR of the TCR CDR3. TCRdb passed the multiplex PCR reads through MiXCR, listing each CDR3 protein once. The table has 500,000 to 550,000 distinct CDR3 sequences, less than 25% seen once; the top ten hold about 30%. Sample: blood. These receptors originate from a man between 18 and 35 years old with Graves' hyperthyroidism.

This clonotype was seen at least ten times. The rearrangement links TRBV6-5 to TRBJ1-2, with D unclear. V lost 2 bases and J 1 base, leaving 8 bases between the germline ends. The CDR3 sequence is 14 residues long. Germline V lookup: CDR1 MNHEY, CDR2 SVGAGI. CDR3 in DNA: TGTGCCAGCAGTTACGATCAGCTTAACTATGGCTACACCTTC. As protein: CASSYDQLNYGYTF.

This clonotype was seen more than once but under ten times. The chain links TRBV12-3 or TRBV12-4 to TRBJ2-5; TRBD2 matches 12 bases. CDR3 size: 16 residues. V dropped 7 bases and J dropped 4; count of bases not matched to a gene: 10. The CDR3 reads CASNSGLAGMRETQYF. The DNA for the CDR3 is TGTGCCAGCAACTCAGGACTAGCGGGAATGAGAGAGACCCAGTACTTC.

V and J are TRBV4-1 and TRBJ1-2; TRBD1 might be the D (5 bases). V was clipped by 2 bases and J by 7 bases, with 17 bases between them. The germline V gene encodes CDR1 MGHRA and CDR2 YSYEKL. The CDR3 is 15 amino acids. CDR3 DNA sequence: TGCGCCAGCAGCCAATCCTCGGGGGTGGTTGCTGGCTACACCTTC. Translated: CASSQSSGVVAGYTF.

This clonotype was seen ten or more times. This chain uses TRBV28 with TRBJ1-5; 7 nucleotides align to TRBD1. The germline gives CDR1 MDHEN, CDR2 SYDVKM. The CDR3 loop spans 15 amino acids. Trimming at V came to 6 bases and at J to 7 bases, leaving 12 bases not matched to a gene. CDR3 amino acids: CASRRGGYSGQPQHF. Here the CDR3 DNA reads TGTGCCAGCAGGAGAGGGGGCTACTCTGGACAGCCCCAGCATTTT.

In its sample, this clonotype was seen many times. The gene calls are TRBV2 and TRBJ1-2, with unresolved D. V was clipped by 6 bases and J by 8 bases, with 13 bases between them. CDR1 and CDR2 from the germline V gene are SNHLY and FYNNEI. CDR3 length: 12 residues. The CDR3, as DNA: TGTGCCAGCAGAACCAGGAATTGGGGCTACACCTTC. It encodes CASRTRNWGYTF.

This clonotype was recorded at least ten times. The V and J genes are TRBV12-5 and TRBJ2-5, with D maybe TRBD1 (5 bases). Germline V gene sequence: CDR1 LGHNT, CDR2 FRNRAP. V was trimmed by 7 bases and J by 4 bases, leaving 19 bases between them. The CDR3 runs to 15 residues. CDR3 nucleotide sequence: TGTGCTAGTGCTTATCAGCGAAGGGGTCGAGAGACCCAGTACTTC. This sequence encodes CASAYQRRGRETQYF.

This clonotype showed up many times. The junction departs from the called germline gene at one end, perhaps through a read error. This chain connects TRBV5-1 to TRBJ2-2, with 9 bases matching TRBD2. The CDR3 is 15 residues long. Germline lookup yields CDR1 SGHRS and CDR2 YFSETQ. In DNA, the CDR3 is TGTGCCAGCAGCCTAGCGGGACTAAACACCGGGGAGCTGTTTTTT. Translating it yields CASSLAGLNTGELFF. Combining the CDR3 with reference TRBV5-1 and TRBJ2-2 gives the whole variable domain KAGVTQTPRYLIKTRGQQVTLSCSPISGHRSVSWYQQTPGQGLQFLFEYFSETQRNKGNFPGRFSGRQFSNSRSEMNVSTLELGDSALYLCASSLAGLNTGELFFGEGSRLTVL.

Ten or more counts support this clonotype. CDR3 amino acids: CASSDRAPGGTEAFF. As DNA, the CDR3 is TGCGCCAGCAGCGACCGGGCCCCTGGGGGCACTGAAGCTTTCTTT. The V and J genes are TRBV5-1 and TRBJ1-1, with a weak D call TRBD1 (5 bases). The CDR3 runs 15 residues. CDR1 SGHRS and CDR2 YFSETQ come from the germline V gene. V was cut by 4 bases and J by 4 bases, with 17 bases left in between. The full variable domain, in which reference TRBV5-1 and TRBJ1-1 provide the parts outside the CDR3, is KAGVTQTPRYLIKTRGQQVTLSCSPISGHRSVSWYQQTPGQGLQFLFEYFSETQRNKGNFPGRFSGRQFSNSRSEMNVSTLELGDSALYLCASSDRAPGGTEAFFGQGTRLTVV.

The genes are TRBV2 and TRBJ1-1, with D unresolved. V was shortened by 5 bases and J by 6 bases, with 16 bases between the two germline ends. This CDR3 contains 14 residues. CDR1 SNHLY and CDR2 FYNNEI come from the germline V gene. CDR3 amino acids: CASSNGLLGAEAFF. The CDR3 nucleotides are TGTGCCAGCAGTAATGGTCTCCTTGGGGCTGAAGCTTTCTTT.

This clonotype was seen at least ten times. V and J are TRBV12-3 or TRBV12-4 and TRBJ1-1, with D possibly being TRBD1 (6 bases). CDR3 length: 13 residues. Trimming stripped 5 bases from V and 9 bases from J, with 16 bases between. For the CDR3, the DNA is TGTGCCAGCAGTCTGACAGGACGGCTTAAAGCTTTCTTT. This gives the protein CASSLTGRLKAFF.

This clonotype was counted ten times or more. This sequence may be a read error, since a much larger clone differs from it by one base. The chain couples TRBV2 to TRBJ1-5; D gene ambiguous. The CDR3 extends over 13 amino acids. With 4 bases removed from V and 1 base from J, the gap between germline ends came to 5 bases. Germline V gene lookup returns CDR1 SNHLY and CDR2 FYNNEI. Here the CDR3 DNA reads TGTGCCAGCAGTGGAGAGAGCAATCAGCCCCAGCATTTT. The encoded protein is CASSGESNQPQHF.

This clonotype was counted at least ten times. The chain recombines TRBV9 with TRBJ1-2, with a possible D match to TRBD1 (5 bases). CDR3 size: 15 residues. Between the trimmed V and J ends, which lost 1 base and 5 bases, there was a span of 15 bases. Per the germline V gene, CDR1 is SGDLS and CDR2 is YYNGEE. CDR3 bases: TGTGCCAGCAGCGTACTGGGGCTCGAAGGGTATGGCTACACCTTC. As protein: CASSVLGLEGYGYTF. The full variable domain, completed using reference TRBV9 and TRBJ1-2, is DSGVTQTPKHLITATGQRVTLRCSPRSGDLSVYWYQQSLDQGLQFLIQYYNGEERAKGNILERFSAQQFPDLHSELNLSSLELGDSALYFCASSVLGLEGYGYTFGSGTRLTVV.

The V gene is TRBV6-2 or TRBV6-3, the J gene TRBJ1-2; D is unresolved. Germline CDR1 MNHEY, CDR2 SVGEGT. The CDR3 has 13 amino acids. The ends were cut back, 5 bases at V and 4 bases at J, with 11 bases in the middle. This CDR3 reads CASSREAGYGYTF. In nucleotides, the CDR3 is TGTGCCAGCAGTCGCGAGGCCGGCTATGGCTACACCTTC.

This clonotype was observed many times. The rearrangement uses TRBV20-1 and TRBJ2-7, with D possibly matching TRBD1 (5 bases). V dropped 4 bases and J dropped 5 bases, with 12 bases sitting between them. Looked up from germline, CDR1 is DFQATT and CDR2 is SNEGSKA (reference sequence). The CDR3 sequence is 12 residues long. CDR3 DNA: TGCAGTGCTATGAGGACATCTCACGAGCAGTACTTC. Its translation: CSAMRTSHEQYF.

Ten or more counts support this clonotype. J is TRBJ1-1 and V is TRBV7-8; D is unclear. V was clipped by 2 bases and J by 1 base, with 17 bases between them. This CDR3 has 17 residues. Germline V gene lookup returns CDR1 SGHVS and CDR2 FQNEAQ. The CDR3 protein is CASSLLLPLPGNTEAFF. As DNA, the CDR3 is TGTGCCAGCAGCTTACTTTTGCCACTCCCAGGGAACACTGAAGCTTTCTTT.

This clonotype was recorded many times. This chain connects TRBV6-1 to TRBJ2-7, with no clear D. CDR3 length: 14 residues. V lost 3 bases and J lost 2, with 11 bases in between. Germline assignment: CDR1 MNHNS and CDR2 SASEGT. CDR3 region: CASSEGPGTYEQYF. The CDR3 DNA sequence: TGTGCCAGCAGTGAGGGCCCTGGGACCTACGAGCAGTACTTC.

The chain combines TRBV6-2 or TRBV6-3 with TRBJ2-2, with 11 bases lining up with TRBD2. Germline V lookup: CDR1 MNHEY, CDR2 SVGEGT. This CDR3 comprises 18 residues. Trimming cost V 2 bases and J 1 base; bases outside gene matches: 6. The DNA of the CDR3 is TGTGCCAGCAGTTACGGGACTAGCGGCTTTGAGAACACCGGGGAGCTGTTTTTT. This sequence encodes CASSYGTSGFENTGELFF.

The sample holds many counts of this clonotype. The chain joins TRBV7-2 to TRBJ1-1; tentatively, D is TRBD1 (5 bases). The CDR3 length is 14 residues. V gave up 3 bases and J gave up 3 bases, with 11 bases separating them. Germline CDR1 is SGHTA and CDR2 is FQGNSA. CDR3 sequence (DNA): TGTGCCAGCAGCTTTCCAGGGTGGGACACTGAAGCTTTCTTT. Its protein product is CASSFPGWDTEAFF.

The chain links TRBV2 to TRBJ2-5; a weak D match, TRBD2 (5 bases). V was shortened by 3 bases and J by 3 bases, with 14 bases between the two germline ends. CDR1 and CDR2 from the germline V gene are SNHLY and FYNNEI. This CDR3 has 15 residues. The chain's CDR3 is CASSDRKVAKETQYF. CDR3 sequence (DNA): TGTGCCAGCAGTGATAGGAAGGTAGCGAAAGAGACCCAGTACTTC.

This chain uses TRBV4-1 with TRBJ1-5; 8 nucleotides line up with TRBD1. Germline CDR1 MGHRA, CDR2 YSYEKL. This CDR3 spans 16 amino acids. Trimming at V came to 3 bases and at J to 7 bases, leaving 11 bases not matched to a gene. This CDR3 is CASSQISQGAFQPQHF. The DNA for the CDR3 is TGCGCCAGCAGCCAGATAAGTCAGGGGGCTTTCCAGCCCCAGCATTTT.

This clonotype appeared many times. V and J are TRBV12-3 or TRBV12-4 and TRBJ2-7; 13 bases fit TRBD2. This CDR3 is built from 17 residues. With V trimmed by 0 bases and J by 6 bases, 8 bases remained unmatched. The CDR3 is CASSLARTSGSAREQYF. DNA for the CDR3: TGTGCCAGCAGTTTAGCGCGGACTAGCGGGAGTGCTCGCGAGCAGTACTTC.

This chain connects TRBV30 to TRBJ2-7, with TRBD1 as a possible D gene (5 bases). Germline CDR1 reads GTSNPN; CDR2 reads SVGIG (reference sequence). The CDR3 has 14 residues. Between the trimmed V and J ends, which lost 2 bases and 6 bases, there was a span of 17 bases. This CDR3 reads CAWSPLGLSGEQYF. In DNA, the CDR3 is TGTGCCTGGAGTCCCTTGGGGCTCTCCGGCGAGCAGTACTTC.

A single count supports this clonotype. The chain uses TRBV20-1 and TRBJ1-1, with D possibly matching TRBD1 (6 bases). V gave up 5 bases and J gave up 0 bases, with 10 bases separating them. Looked up from germline, CDR1 is DFQATT and CDR2 is SNEGSKA (reference sequence). CDR3 length: 13 amino acids. CDR3 bases: TGCAGTGCTCCGAGGGGGATGAACACTGAAGCTTTCTTT. Its translation: CSAPRGMNTEAFF.

This chain joins TRBV18 and TRBJ2-7; TRBD1 might be the D (7 bases). V lost 6 bases to trimming and J lost 5 bases, with 20 bases between them. There are 15 residues in the CDR3. The germline CDR1 and CDR2 sequences are KGHSH and LQKENI. CDR3 coding DNA: TGTGCCAGCTCCGGGACAGATGCGGGACGAGACGAGCAGTACTTC. Translating it yields CASSGTDAGRDEQYF. Full variable domain (missing parts from reference TRBV18 and TRBJ2-7): NAGVMQNPRHLVRRRGQEARLRCSPMKGHSHVYWYRQLPEEGLKFMVYLQKENIIDESGMPKERFSAEFPKEGPSILRIQQVVRGDSAAYFCASSGTDAGRDEQYFGPGTRLTVT.

This clonotype was seen repeatedly, ten times or more. V usage is TRBV5-1 and J usage is TRBJ2-7, with 9 bases identical to TRBD2. The germline V gene encodes CDR1 SGHRS and CDR2 YFSETQ. Germline trimming cut 5 bases from V and 1 base from J; bases unmatched to any gene: 7. The CDR3 runs 15 residues. In nucleotides, the CDR3 is TGCGCCAGCAGGCCCTATAGCGGGGGATCCTACGAGCAGTACTTC. It translates to CASRPYSGGSYEQYF.

There are many counts of this clonotype. In DNA, the CDR3 is TGCAGCGTTTCCTCGACGGGTAACTATGGCTACACCTTC. Translating gives CSVSSTGNYGYTF. The J gene is TRBJ1-2, the V gene TRBV29-1; no definite D call. The V end lost 5 bases, the J end lost 1 base, and 11 bases lay between the germline ends. Germline assignment: CDR1 SQVTM and CDR2 ANQGSEA. This CDR3 is built from 13 residues.

CDR3 coding DNA: TGTGCCATCACCGCCGGGACTAGCGGCAACTACGAGCAGTACTTC. Amino acids: CAITAGTSGNYEQYF. V usage is TRBV10-3 and J usage is TRBJ2-7, with 11 bases matching TRBD2. The CDR3 loop spans 15 amino acids. CDR1 is ENHRY, CDR2 SYGVKD, per germline. The ends lost 7 bases at V and 3 bases at J; junction bases unmatched: 8.

In its sample, this clonotype was seen once. V usage is TRBV28 and J usage is TRBJ1-2, with unresolved D. With 5 bases removed from V and 5 bases from J, the gap between germline ends came to 9 bases. This CDR3 has 12 residues. The germline gives CDR1 MDHEN, CDR2 SYDVKM. The CDR3 sequence is CASSRGLYGYTF. CDR3 bases: TGTGCCAGCAGTCGAGGCTTGTATGGCTACACCTTC.

The sample holds many counts of this clonotype. The chain couples TRBV4-1 to TRBJ2-7; 10 nucleotides match TRBD1. J gave up 3 bases and V 4 bases, and 6 bases lay outside the gene matches. The CDR3 runs to 15 residues. Germline V lookup: CDR1 MGHRA, CDR2 YSYEKL. The CDR3: CASSLNRDRGYEQYF. In DNA, the CDR3 is TGCGCCAGCAGCCTCAACCGGGACAGGGGCTACGAGCAGTACTTC.

This clonotype appeared many times. The V gene is TRBV27, the J gene TRBJ1-5; D ambiguous. This CDR3 is built from 16 residues. The V gene lost 2 bases and the J gene lost 0 bases, with 11 bases spanning the gap. Germline CDR1 is MNHEY and CDR2 is SMNVEV (reference sequence). The CDR3 here is CASSLLGGYSNQPQHF. The CDR3 nucleotides are TGTGCCAGCAGTTTACTGGGAGGGTATAGCAATCAGCCCCAGCATTTT.